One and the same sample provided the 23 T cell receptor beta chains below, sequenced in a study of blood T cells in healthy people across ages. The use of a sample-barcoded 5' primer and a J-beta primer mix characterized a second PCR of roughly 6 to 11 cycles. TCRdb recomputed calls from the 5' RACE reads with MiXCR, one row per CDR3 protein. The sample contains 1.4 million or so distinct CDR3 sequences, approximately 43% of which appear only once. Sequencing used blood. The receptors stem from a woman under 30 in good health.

CDR3 nucleotides: TGTGCCAGCAGTGAAGCGCTGGCACCCACAGATACGCAGTATTTT. Residues: CASSEALAPTDTQYF. V is TRBV6-1 and J is TRBJ2-3, with unresolved D. The V end lost 0 bases, the J end lost 2 bases, and 9 bases lay between the germline ends. Germline CDR1 and CDR2: MNHNS and SASEGT. This CDR3 region has 15 residues.

Here the CDR3 reads CASSLGSAGISGANVLTF. In DNA, the CDR3 is TGTGCCAGCAGCTTAGGTTCGGCTGGTATCTCTGGGGCCAACGTCCTGACTTTC. V is TRBV7-9 and J is TRBJ2-6; D ambiguous. Germline values: CDR1 SEHNR, CDR2 FQNEAQ (reference sequence). V was trimmed by 1 base and J by 0 bases, leaving 13 bases between them. This CDR3 comprises 18 residues.

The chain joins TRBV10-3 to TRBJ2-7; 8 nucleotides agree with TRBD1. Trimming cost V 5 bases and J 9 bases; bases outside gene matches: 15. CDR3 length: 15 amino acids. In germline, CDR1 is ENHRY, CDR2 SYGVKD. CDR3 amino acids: CAISRQGMSLPVQYF. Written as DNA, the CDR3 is TGTGCCATCAGTAGACAGGGGATGAGCCTCCCTGTGCAGTACTTC.

The CDR3, as DNA: TGTGCCAGCAGTGAAGGGCAGGTAGCTTTCTTT. Its protein is CASSEGQVAFF. The chain carries TRBV6-1 and TRBJ1-1, with no clear D. Trimming removed 1 base from V and 10 bases from J, with 7 bases in between. CDR1 is MNHNS and CDR2 is SASEGT in the germline V gene. CDR3 size: 11 residues.

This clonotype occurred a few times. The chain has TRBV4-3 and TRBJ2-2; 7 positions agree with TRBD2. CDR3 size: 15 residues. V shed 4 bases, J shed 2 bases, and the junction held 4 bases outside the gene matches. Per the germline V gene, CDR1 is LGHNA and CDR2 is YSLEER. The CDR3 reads CASSPRTSNTGELFF. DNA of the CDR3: TGCGCCAGCAGCCCTCGGACTAGTAACACCGGGGAGCTGTTTTTT.

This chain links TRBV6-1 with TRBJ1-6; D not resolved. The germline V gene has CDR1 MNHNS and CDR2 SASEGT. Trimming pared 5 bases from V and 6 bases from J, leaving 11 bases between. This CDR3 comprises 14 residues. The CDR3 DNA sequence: TGTGCCAGCAGTTCCCGGGCTATTAATTCACCCCTCCACTTT. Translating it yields CASSSRAINSPLHF.

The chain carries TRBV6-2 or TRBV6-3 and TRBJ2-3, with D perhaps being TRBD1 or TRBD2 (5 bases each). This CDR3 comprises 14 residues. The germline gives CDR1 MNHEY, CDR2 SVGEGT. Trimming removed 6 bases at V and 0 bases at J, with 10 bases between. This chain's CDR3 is CASRTRDSTDTQYF. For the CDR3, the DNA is TGTGCCAGCAGGACCCGGGACAGCACAGATACGCAGTATTTT.

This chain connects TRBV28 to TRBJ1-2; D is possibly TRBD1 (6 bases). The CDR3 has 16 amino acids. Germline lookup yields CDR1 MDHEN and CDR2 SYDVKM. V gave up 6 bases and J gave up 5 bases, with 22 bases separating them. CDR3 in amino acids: CASRNLGGQKTYGYTF. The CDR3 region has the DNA TGTGCCAGCAGAAACCTCGGGGGACAAAAAACGTATGGCTACACCTTC.

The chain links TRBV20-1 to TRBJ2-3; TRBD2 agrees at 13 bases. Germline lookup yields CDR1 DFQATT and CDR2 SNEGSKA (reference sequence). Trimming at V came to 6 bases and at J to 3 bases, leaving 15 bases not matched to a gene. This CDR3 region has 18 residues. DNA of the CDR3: TGCAGTGCGCACTCAACTAGCGGGGGGGCCGGTGGGACAGATACGCAGTATTTT. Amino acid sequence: CSAHSTSGGAGGTDTQYF.

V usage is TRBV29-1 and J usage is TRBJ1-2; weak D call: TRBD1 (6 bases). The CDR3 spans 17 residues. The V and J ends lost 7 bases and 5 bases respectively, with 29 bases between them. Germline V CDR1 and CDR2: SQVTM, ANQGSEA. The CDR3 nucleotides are TGCAGCGACGACGGGGTTGGGCTGGGACAAAAGGGATATGGCTACACCTTC. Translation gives CSDDGVGLGQKGYGYTF.

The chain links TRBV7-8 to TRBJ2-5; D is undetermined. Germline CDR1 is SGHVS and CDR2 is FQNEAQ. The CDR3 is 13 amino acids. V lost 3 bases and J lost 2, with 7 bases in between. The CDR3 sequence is CASSFAEQETQYF. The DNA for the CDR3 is TGTGCCAGCAGCTTTGCGGAACAAGAGACCCAGTACTTC. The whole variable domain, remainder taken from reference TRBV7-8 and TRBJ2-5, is GAGVSQSPRYKVAKRGQDVALRCDPISGHVSLFWYQQALGQGPEFLTYFQNEAQLDKSGLPSDRFFAERPEGSVSTLKIQRTQQEDSAVYLCASSFAEQETQYFGPGTRLLVL.

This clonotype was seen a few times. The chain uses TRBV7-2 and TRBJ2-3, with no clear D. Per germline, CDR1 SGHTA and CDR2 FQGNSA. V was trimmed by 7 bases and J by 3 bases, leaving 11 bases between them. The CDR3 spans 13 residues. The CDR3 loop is CASTLVRTDTQYF. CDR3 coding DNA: TGTGCCAGCACCCTTGTTAGGACAGATACGCAGTATTTT.

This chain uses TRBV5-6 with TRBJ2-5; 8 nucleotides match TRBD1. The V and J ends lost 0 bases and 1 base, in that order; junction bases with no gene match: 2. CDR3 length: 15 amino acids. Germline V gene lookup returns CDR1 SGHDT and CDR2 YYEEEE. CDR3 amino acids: CASSLGRGRQETQYF. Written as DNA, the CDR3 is TGTGCCAGCAGCTTGGGCAGGGGGCGCCAAGAGACCCAGTACTTC.

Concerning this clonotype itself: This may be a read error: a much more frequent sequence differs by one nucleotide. The DNA of the CDR3 is TGCGCCCGCAGCCTACCTCAAACAGGGGGCGCGGACGAGCAGTACTTC. Protein product: CARSLPQTGGADEQYF. This chain uses TRBV5-1 with TRBJ2-7; TRBD1 aligns across 9 bases. The germline gives CDR1 SGHRS, CDR2 YFSETQ. This CDR3 has 16 residues.

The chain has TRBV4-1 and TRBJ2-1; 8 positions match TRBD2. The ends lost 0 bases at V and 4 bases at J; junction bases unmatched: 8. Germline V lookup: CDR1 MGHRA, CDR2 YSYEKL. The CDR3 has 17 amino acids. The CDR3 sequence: CASSQDERGLYYNEQFF. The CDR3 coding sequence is TGCGCCAGCAGCCAAGATGAGCGGGGGCTGTATTACAATGAGCAGTTCTTC.

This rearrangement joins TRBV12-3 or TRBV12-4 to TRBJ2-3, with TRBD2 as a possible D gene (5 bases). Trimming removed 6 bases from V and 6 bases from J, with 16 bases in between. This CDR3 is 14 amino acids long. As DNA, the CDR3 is TGTGCCAGCAGCTTGTCCCTCCCGGGGGATACGCAGTATTTT. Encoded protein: CASSLSLPGDTQYF.

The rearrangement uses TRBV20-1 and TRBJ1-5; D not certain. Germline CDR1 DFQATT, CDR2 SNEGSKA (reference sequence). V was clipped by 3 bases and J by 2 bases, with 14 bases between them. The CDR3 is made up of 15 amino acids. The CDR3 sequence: CSARGSKVGNQPQHF. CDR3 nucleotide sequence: TGCAGTGCTAGGGGGTCTAAGGTGGGCAATCAGCCCCAGCATTTT.

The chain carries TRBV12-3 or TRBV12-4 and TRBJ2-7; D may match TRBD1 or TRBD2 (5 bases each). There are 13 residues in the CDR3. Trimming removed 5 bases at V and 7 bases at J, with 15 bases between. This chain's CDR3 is CASSPGPFNEQYF. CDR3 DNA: TGTGCCAGCAGTCCGGGACCGTTTAATGAGCAGTACTTC.

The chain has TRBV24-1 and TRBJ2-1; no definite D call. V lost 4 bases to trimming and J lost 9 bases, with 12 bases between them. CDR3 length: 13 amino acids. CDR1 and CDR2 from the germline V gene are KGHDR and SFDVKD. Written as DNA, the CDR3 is TGTGCCACCAGTGACCACGTTTTACGTGAGCAGTTCTTC. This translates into CATSDHVLREQFF.

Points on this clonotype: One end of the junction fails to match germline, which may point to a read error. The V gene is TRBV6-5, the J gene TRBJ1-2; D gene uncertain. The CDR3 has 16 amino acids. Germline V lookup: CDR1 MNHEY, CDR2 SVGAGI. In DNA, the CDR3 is TGTGCCAGCAGTTACTTGGCCCGGGCCCGCGGCTATGACTACACCTTC. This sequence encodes CASSYLARARGYDYTF.

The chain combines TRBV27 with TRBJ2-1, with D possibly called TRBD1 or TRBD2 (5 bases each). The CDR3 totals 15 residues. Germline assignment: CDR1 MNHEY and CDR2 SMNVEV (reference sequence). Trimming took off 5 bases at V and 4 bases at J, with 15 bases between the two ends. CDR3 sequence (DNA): TGTGCCAGCAGTCCGCTTCCGGGACGGTACAATGAGCAGTTCTTC. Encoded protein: CASSPLPGRYNEQFF.

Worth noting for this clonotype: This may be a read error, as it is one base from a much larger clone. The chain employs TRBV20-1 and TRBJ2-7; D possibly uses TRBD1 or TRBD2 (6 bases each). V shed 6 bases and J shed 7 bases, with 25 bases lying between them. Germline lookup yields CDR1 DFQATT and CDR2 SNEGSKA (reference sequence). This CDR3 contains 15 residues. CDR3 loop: CSAYRGGRSCNEQYF. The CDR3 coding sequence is TGCAGTGCCTATAGAGGGGGGCGATCCTGCAATGAGCAGTACTTC.

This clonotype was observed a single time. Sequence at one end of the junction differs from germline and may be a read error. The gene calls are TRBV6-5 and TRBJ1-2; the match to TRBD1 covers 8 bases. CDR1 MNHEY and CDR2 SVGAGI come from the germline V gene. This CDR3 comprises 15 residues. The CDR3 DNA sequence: TGTGCCAGCAGGACTCCAGGGGGCGGGAACTATGACTACACCTTC. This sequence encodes CASRTPGGGNYDYTF.